The 22 T cell receptor beta chains presented below share a single source sample, sequenced in a study of radiotherapy plus CTLA-4 blockade in lung cancer. The data were produced by immunoSEQ multiplex PCR, yet TCRdb's version contains in-frame clones alone and is incomplete. The profile shows fewer than 95,000 clones, under 90% of them singletons. Here the sequenced sample was peripheral blood, taken from a patient treated with radiotherapy plus ipilimumab. The receptors were gathered from a human donor with non-small cell lung cancer who had stable disease on radiotherapy plus ipilimumab.

The chain uses TRBV6-1 and TRBJ2-7; tentative D call: TRBD1 (5 bases). Trimming took off 1 base at V and 4 bases at J, with 14 bases between the two ends. CDR3 length: 15 residues. Germline assignment: CDR1 MNHNS and CDR2 SASEGT. CDR3 bases: TGTGCCAGCAGTGAAGTGGACAAGGCTAAATACGAGCAGTACTTC. Translation: CASSEVDKAKYEQYF.

The chain carries TRBV9 and TRBJ2-7, with TRBD2 identical over 8 bases. This CDR3 is 14 amino acids long. From germline, CDR1 is SGDLS and CDR2 YYNGEE. V gave up 5 bases and J gave up 0 bases; unmatched junction bases: 4. The CDR3, as DNA: TGTGCCAGCAGTCGGGGGGGAAGCTCCTACGAGCAGTACTTC. Residues: CASSRGGSSYEQYF.

The chain has TRBV7-8 and TRBJ1-2, with 7 bases lining up with TRBD1. Germline values: CDR1 SGHVS, CDR2 FQNEAQ. The CDR3 loop spans 18 amino acids. Losses at the gene ends were 0 bases for V and 3 bases for J; bases not matched to a gene: 13. The CDR3 sequence: CASSLAPAGGEDYYGYTF. CDR3 DNA: TGTGCCAGCAGCTTAGCGCCAGCAGGGGGTGAAGATTACTATGGCTACACCTTC.

V and J are TRBV7-2 and TRBJ2-1; D is ambiguous. V was cut by 5 bases and J by 9 bases, with 8 bases left in between. Germline V gives CDR1 SGHTA, CDR2 FQGNSA. This CDR3 comprises 11 residues. This CDR3 reads CASSLTREQFF. The CDR3 nucleotides read TGTGCCAGCAGCCTGACCCGTGAGCAGTTCTTC.

This sequence joins TRBV6-5 and TRBJ2-3; D may be TRBD1 (6 bases). From germline, CDR1 is MNHEY and CDR2 SVGAGI. The CDR3 has 13 residues. Trimming removed 5 bases at V and 13 bases at J, with 19 bases between. For the CDR3, the DNA is TGTGCCAGCAGTGAAGTCGAAGGGGGACAAGAGTATTTT. Protein sequence: CASSEVEGGQEYF.

The chain uses TRBV18 and TRBJ2-2; D unclear. Germline V gene data show CDR1 as KGHSH and CDR2 as LQKENI. CDR3 length: 15 amino acids. V gave up 0 bases and J gave up 1 base, with 6 bases separating them. CDR3 bases: TGTGCCAGCTCACCACCGAACCTGAACACCGGGGAGCTGTTTTTT. Translated: CASSPPNLNTGELFF.

This chain connects TRBV18 to TRBJ2-5; TRBD2 aligns across 7 bases. From germline, CDR1 is KGHSH and CDR2 LQKENI. The CDR3 consists of 14 residues. V shed 3 bases and J 4 bases; nucleotides not matched to a gene: 5. The CDR3 spells CASSPGLGGETQYF. The CDR3 coding sequence is TGTGCCAGCTCACCTGGACTAGGCGGAGAGACCCAGTACTTC.

This clone was counted a few times. J is TRBJ1-5 and V is TRBV7-8; possibly TRBD1 for D (5 bases). The length of the CDR3 is 15 residues. Germline V gene lookup returns CDR1 SGHVS and CDR2 FQNEAQ. V was shortened by 5 bases and J by 2 bases, with 13 bases between the two germline ends. The DNA for the CDR3 is TGTGCCAGCAGCCCAGGAGGGGCCCGCAATCAGCCCCAGCATTTT. This gives the protein CASSPGGARNQPQHF.

The V call is TRBV6-4, the J call TRBJ1-2; TRBD1 matches 9 bases. J was trimmed by 7 bases and V by 6 bases; bases with no gene match: 15. The CDR3 consists of 16 residues. The germline CDR1 and CDR2 sequences are MRHNA and SNTAGT. The CDR3 loop is CASSDVGTGSYRGYTF. CDR3 DNA sequence: TGTGCCAGCAGCGACGTTGGGACAGGGTCTTATCGTGGCTACACCTTC.

The rearrangement links TRBV11-1 to TRBJ1-1, with D possibly TRBD1 on 5 matching bases. With 5 bases removed from V and 0 bases from J, the gap between germline ends came to 10 bases. Germline values: CDR1 SGHAT, CDR2 FQDESV (reference sequence). This CDR3 region has 14 residues. The CDR3 region is CASSGRDLNTEAFF. CDR3 DNA sequence: TGTGCCAGCAGCGGCCGGGACCTGAACACTGAAGCTTTCTTT.

The rearrangement uses TRBV6-6 and TRBJ1-2; D is undetermined. The V and J ends lost 6 bases and 8 bases respectively, with 16 bases between them. This CDR3 contains 13 residues. The germline CDR1 and CDR2 sequences are MNHNY and SVGAGI (reference sequence). Here the CDR3 DNA reads TGTGCCAGCAGCCGTGGACGGCGTATCGGCTACACCTTC. Translating it yields CASSRGRRIGYTF.

The J gene is TRBJ1-5, the V gene TRBV19; 9 nucleotides align to TRBD1. The CDR3 is made up of 15 amino acids. Germline V lookup: CDR1 LNHDA, CDR2 SQIVND (reference sequence). Trimming cost V 5 bases and J 6 bases; bases outside gene matches: 8. CDR3 sequence: CASSSRDRVAQPQHF. CDR3 bases: TGTGCCAGTAGTTCCCGGGACAGGGTTGCTCAGCCCCAGCATTTT.

In nucleotides, the CDR3 is TGTGCCAGCACGCCTTTCTGGGAGCGGAAGGAGACCCAGTACTTC. It yields the protein CASTPFWERKETQYF. V usage is TRBV9 and J usage is TRBJ2-5, with D perhaps matching TRBD2 (5 bases). The CDR3 covers 15 residues. V lost 6 bases to trimming and J lost 5 bases, with 20 bases between them. Per germline, CDR1 SGDLS and CDR2 YYNGEE.

CDR3 protein: CASSPREGGYTF. CDR3 coding DNA: TGTGCCAGCAGCCCCAGGGAGGGGGGCTACACCTTC. The V and J genes are TRBV7-9 and TRBJ1-2; perhaps TRBD1 as D (5 bases). Germline V lookup: CDR1 SEHNR, CDR2 FQNEAQ (reference sequence). The CDR3 runs 12 residues. The V end lost 5 bases, the J end lost 8 bases, and 12 bases lay between the germline ends. Full variable domain (remainder filled in from reference TRBV7-9 and TRBJ1-2): DTGVSQNPRHKITKRGQNVTFRCDPISEHNRLYWYRQTLGQGPEFLTYFQNEAQLEKSRLLSDRFSAERPKGSFSTLEIQRTEQGDSAMYLCASSPREGGYTFGSGTRLTVV.

The chain links TRBV9 to TRBJ1-2, with TRBD1 matching over 11 bases. This CDR3 comprises 14 residues. Germline V gives CDR1 SGDLS, CDR2 YYNGEE. After removal of 3 bases from V and 4 bases from J, the junction contained 2 bases not matched to a gene. Written as DNA, the CDR3 is TGTGCCAGCAGCGGGGACAGGGGGACCTATGGCTACACCTTC. It specifies CASSGDRGTYGYTF.

This clone showed up just once. CDR3 residues: CSVEGRREGGYEQYF. The CDR3 region has the DNA TGCAGCGTTGAAGGACGACGGGAGGGAGGCTACGAGCAGTACTTC. The chain employs TRBV29-1 and TRBJ2-7; 8 positions agree with TRBD2. CDR1 is SQVTM, CDR2 ANQGSEA, per germline. V gave up 1 base and J gave up 3 bases; unmatched junction bases: 8. The length of the CDR3 is 15 residues.

The sample holds a few counts of this clone. This rearrangement joins TRBV6-1 to TRBJ2-7; the D gene is possibly TRBD2 (7 bases). Germline lookup yields CDR1 MNHNS and CDR2 SASEGT. This CDR3 region has 15 residues. V lost 3 bases and J 3 bases, leaving 15 bases between the germline ends. Here the CDR3 reads CASSEGEGVNYEQYF. The CDR3 DNA reads TGTGCCAGCAGTGAGGGGGAGGGGGTGAACTACGAGCAGTACTTC.

V and J are TRBV6-1 and TRBJ1-2, with D possibly matching TRBD1 (5 bases). Germline values: CDR1 MNHNS, CDR2 SASEGT. Trimming removed 2 bases at V and 0 bases at J, with 10 bases between. CDR3 length: 15 amino acids. The DNA of the CDR3 is TGTGCCAGCAGTGAACCTGGGGACGCTAACTATGGCTACACCTTC. This translates into CASSEPGDANYGYTF.

This clone was detected only once. The chain uses TRBV9 and TRBJ2-2; D possibly corresponds to TRBD1 (6 bases). The CDR3 is made up of 14 amino acids. V was trimmed by 1 base and J by 5 bases, leaving 9 bases between them. Germline-derived CDR1 and CDR2 are SGDLS and YYNGEE. CDR3 DNA: TGTGCCAGCAGCGTACACAGGGAAACCGGGGAGCTGTTTTTT. Its protein product is CASSVHRETGELFF.

V is TRBV19 and J is TRBJ1-1; 7 bases fit TRBD1. The CDR3 totals 13 residues. V dropped 6 bases and J dropped 10; count of bases not matched to a gene: 11. CDR1 LNHDA and CDR2 SQIVND come from the germline V gene (reference sequence). For the CDR3, the DNA is TGTGCCAGTAGAAGTACAGGGGCCCCCGGAGCTTTCTTT. Translation gives CASRSTGAPGAFF.

The V call is TRBV5-1, the J call TRBJ2-3; a possible D gene is TRBD1 (5 bases). Looked up from germline, CDR1 is SGHRS and CDR2 is YFSETQ. CDR3 length equals 13 residues. The germline V and J ends were trimmed by 4 bases and 10 bases, with 16 bases remaining between them. CDR3 DNA sequence: TGCGCCAGCAGCCTAAGACAGATTTCGGCGCAGTATTTT. Protein sequence: CASSLRQISAQYF.

The chain joins TRBV30 to TRBJ2-7, with TRBD1 identical over 8 bases. Germline V gene sequence: CDR1 GTSNPN, CDR2 SVGIG (reference sequence). V gave up 3 bases and J gave up 2 bases; unmatched junction bases: 6. The CDR3 has 14 residues. Here the CDR3 reads CAWSRQGSTYEQYF. The CDR3 DNA is TGTGCCTGGAGCAGACAGGGGTCCACCTACGAGCAGTACTTC. Looking up the rest from reference TRBV30 and TRBJ2-7 gives the full variable domain: SQTIHQWPATLVQPVGSPLSLECTVEGTSNPNLYWYRQAAGRGLQLLFYSVGIGQISSEVPQNLSASRPQDRQFILSSKKLLLSDSGFYLCAWSRQGSTYEQYFGPGTRLTVT.